The source of this TCR beta chain is a study of cytomegalovirus exposure and HLA in healthy donors. In the PCR, 60 Vbeta and 13 Jbeta primers were used. Assay used: immunoSEQ multiplex PCR; TCRdb lists only in-frame clones, some missing. The repertoire holds around 180,000 clones, with approximately 82% as singletons. The CDR3 sequence is 19 residues long. Germline V gene sequence: CDR1 MGHRA, CDR2 YSYEKL. After removal of 2 bases from V and 6 bases from J, the junction contained 16 bases not matched to a gene. The sample comprised PBMCs. The chain links TRBV4-1 to TRBJ1-6, with TRBD1 matching over 7 bases. This sequence was found in a girl aged 2 to 10 in good health and CMV-seropositive. The CDR3 reads CASSQKFFPDRRGNSPLHF. DNA of the CDR3: TGCGCCAGCAGCCAAAAGTTTTTCCCGGACAGGAGAGGTAATTCACCCCTCCACTTT.